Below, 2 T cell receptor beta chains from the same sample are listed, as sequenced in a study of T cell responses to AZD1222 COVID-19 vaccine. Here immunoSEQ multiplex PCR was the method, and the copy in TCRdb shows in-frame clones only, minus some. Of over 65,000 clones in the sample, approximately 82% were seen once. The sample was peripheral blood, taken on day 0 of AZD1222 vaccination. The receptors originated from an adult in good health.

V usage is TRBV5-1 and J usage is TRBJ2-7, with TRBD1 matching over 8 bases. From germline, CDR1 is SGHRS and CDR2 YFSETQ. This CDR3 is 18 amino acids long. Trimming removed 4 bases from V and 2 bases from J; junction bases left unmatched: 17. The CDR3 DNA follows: TGCGCCAGCAGCCCGGGGGCGACAGGGGCCTTTTTTGCCTACGAGCAGTACTTC. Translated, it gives CASSPGATGAFFAYEQYF.

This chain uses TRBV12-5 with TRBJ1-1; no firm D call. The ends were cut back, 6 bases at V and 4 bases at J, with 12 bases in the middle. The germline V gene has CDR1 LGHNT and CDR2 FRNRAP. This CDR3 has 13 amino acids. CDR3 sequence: CASGIRTGTEAFF. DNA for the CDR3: TGTGCTAGTGGCATACGGACGGGCACTGAAGCTTTCTTT.